Listed here are 15 T cell receptor beta chains from one sample, sequenced in a study of blood T cell repertoires in COVID-19. Libraries were prepared by immunoSEQ multiplex PCR; TCRdb keeps only in-frame clonotypes and omits some of them. The table has fewer than 500,000 clones, roughly 89% seen once. The sequencing input was peripheral blood. Receptors originate from a woman aged 30 to 39 with acute or convalescent COVID-19.

The chain combines TRBV7-8 with TRBJ2-3, with TRBD1 matching 12 bases. The CDR3 spans 16 residues. Germline-derived CDR1 and CDR2 are SGHVS and FQNEAQ. J was trimmed by 5 bases and V by 5 bases; bases with no gene match: 8. CDR3 amino acids: CASSDRDRGLRDTQYF. The CDR3 region has the DNA TGTGCCAGCAGCGACCGGGACAGGGGGCTCAGAGATACGCAGTATTTT.

This clone has only a few counts. The CDR3 sequence is CSVEGGTGIEQYF. The CDR3 DNA is TGCAGCGTTGAAGGTGGGACAGGGATCGAGCAGTACTTC. The genes are TRBV29-1 and TRBJ2-7; TRBD1 agrees at 9 bases. The CDR3 consists of 13 residues. Germline CDR1 and CDR2: SQVTM and ANQGSEA. The V gene end was trimmed by 1 base and the J gene end by 6 bases; junction bases not matched to a gene: 4.

CDR3 DNA: TGTGCCAGCAGCCTAGGACTAGCGGGGTATGAGCAGTTCTTC. It codes for CASSLGLAGYEQFF. This chain joins TRBV7-2 and TRBJ2-1; 12 bases are a match to TRBD2. Germline CDR1 is SGHTA and CDR2 is FQGNSA. The CDR3 is made up of 14 amino acids. The junction had 4 bases not matched to a gene; V was cut back by 5 bases and J by 8 bases.

This chain's CDR3 is CASTETLGGYNSPLHF. DNA of the CDR3: TGTGCCAGTACCGAGACATTAGGGGGATATAATTCACCCCTCCACTTT. The chain recombines TRBV19 with TRBJ1-6; perhaps TRBD1 as D (6 bases). The CDR3 has 16 amino acids. V was pared by 7 bases and J by 4 bases, with 17 bases between. In germline, CDR1 is LNHDA, CDR2 SQIVND (reference sequence).

This chain links TRBV12-5 with TRBJ2-4; tentative D call: TRBD2 (6 bases). CDR1 is LGHNT, CDR2 FRNRAP, per germline. V lost 0 bases and J lost 8, with 20 bases in between. This CDR3 is built from 17 residues. CDR3 DNA sequence: TGTGCTAGTGGTTTGGTACTCCCACCGCGCGGGGCCGACATTCAGTACTTC. Translating gives CASGLVLPPRGADIQYF.

The gene calls are TRBV19 and TRBJ2-3; TRBD2 might be the D (6 bases). The germline CDR1 and CDR2 sequences are LNHDA and SQIVND (reference sequence). The CDR3 loop spans 13 amino acids. Trimming took off 3 bases at V and 7 bases at J, with 11 bases between the two ends. The CDR3 nucleotides are TGTGCCAGTAGTATTGCGGAGGGAAATACGCAGTATTTT. Translated, it gives CASSIAEGNTQYF.

In this sample, this clone turned up a few times. V and J are TRBV5-1 and TRBJ1-1; D not resolved. The CDR3 consists of 15 residues. Germline CDR1 reads SGHRS; CDR2 reads YFSETQ. V lost 4 bases and J 5 bases, leaving 18 bases between the germline ends. CDR3 nucleotides: TGCGCCAGCAGCCCAAGTTTAAATCTCGGGACTGAAGCTTTCTTT. Its translation: CASSPSLNLGTEAFF.

The CDR3 DNA follows: TGTGCCAGCTCGCGAGGGTTCAATGAAAAACTGTTTTTT. This translates into CASSRGFNEKLFF. This sequence joins TRBV18 and TRBJ1-4, with D uncertain. The V gene's germline CDR1 is KGHSH and CDR2 LQKENI. The CDR3 is 13 amino acids. Between the trimmed V and J ends, which lost 6 bases and 5 bases, there was a span of 10 bases.

The chain is built from TRBV5-6 and TRBJ2-2; the D gene is possibly TRBD1 (6 bases). Germline V gene data show CDR1 as SGHDT and CDR2 as YYEEEE. The V gene lost 1 base and the J gene lost 10 bases, with 8 bases spanning the gap. This CDR3 comprises 12 residues. CDR3 nucleotides: TGTGCCAGCAGCTTGACAGGGTTGGAGCTGTTTTTT. Its protein product is CASSLTGLELFF.

This CDR3 reads CASSPSGTGNTEAFF. The CDR3 nucleotides are TGTGCCAGCAGTCCTTCCGGGACAGGGAACACTGAAGCTTTCTTT. This chain links TRBV6-5 with TRBJ1-1, with 8 bases matching TRBD1. The CDR3 spans 15 residues. Unmatched junction bases numbered 6, after V lost 5 bases and J lost 1 base. CDR1 is MNHEY and CDR2 is SVGAGI in the germline V gene.

The chain carries TRBV7-2 and TRBJ2-3; 9 bases match TRBD2. Trimming at V came to 4 bases and at J to 2 bases, leaving 13 bases not matched to a gene. Germline loops: CDR1 SGHTA, CDR2 FQGNSA. The CDR3 totals 18 residues. This CDR3 reads CASSSPGGGARFTDTQYF. DNA for the CDR3: TGTGCCAGCAGCTCGCCGGGCGGGGGGGCTAGGTTCACAGATACGCAGTATTTT.

This clone has a handful of counts. The genes are TRBV11-2 and TRBJ1-1; possibly TRBD1 for D (5 bases). There are 14 residues in the CDR3. Trimming took 1 base from V and 5 from J, leaving 11 bases between them. Germline V gene data show CDR1 as SGHAT and CDR2 as FQNNGV. In DNA form, the CDR3 reads TGTGCCAGCAGCTTAGTATCGGGGGTGACTGAAGCTTTCTTT. Its protein product is CASSLVSGVTEAFF.

This chain connects TRBV9 to TRBJ2-2; 11 bases fit TRBD2. J gave up 1 base and V 3 bases, and 17 bases lay outside the gene matches. CDR1 and CDR2 (germline): SGDLS, YYNGEE. The CDR3 spans 21 residues. The CDR3 DNA reads as TGTGCCAGCAGCGCCCCTACTAAGGCTAGCGGGGGGCCGGGGAACACCGGGGAGCTGTTTTTT. This gives the protein CASSAPTKASGGPGNTGELFF.

This chain links TRBV12-3 or TRBV12-4 with TRBJ1-5; possibly TRBD1 for D (5 bases). The CDR3 contains 12 residues. The V end lost 8 bases, the J end lost 5 bases, and 10 bases lay between the germline ends. CDR3 loop: CASGGGDQPQHF. As DNA, the CDR3 is TGTGCCAGCGGGGGGGGAGATCAGCCCCAGCATTTT.

The genes are TRBV7-8 and TRBJ1-4; D might be TRBD1 (6 bases). There are 15 residues in the CDR3. The V gene's germline CDR1 is SGHVS and CDR2 FQNEAQ. V lost 2 bases and J lost 5, with 12 bases in between. CDR3 nucleotides: TGTGCCAGCAGCTTAAGGGGGGGCTGGAATGAAAAACTGTTTTTT. This translates into CASSLRGGWNEKLFF.